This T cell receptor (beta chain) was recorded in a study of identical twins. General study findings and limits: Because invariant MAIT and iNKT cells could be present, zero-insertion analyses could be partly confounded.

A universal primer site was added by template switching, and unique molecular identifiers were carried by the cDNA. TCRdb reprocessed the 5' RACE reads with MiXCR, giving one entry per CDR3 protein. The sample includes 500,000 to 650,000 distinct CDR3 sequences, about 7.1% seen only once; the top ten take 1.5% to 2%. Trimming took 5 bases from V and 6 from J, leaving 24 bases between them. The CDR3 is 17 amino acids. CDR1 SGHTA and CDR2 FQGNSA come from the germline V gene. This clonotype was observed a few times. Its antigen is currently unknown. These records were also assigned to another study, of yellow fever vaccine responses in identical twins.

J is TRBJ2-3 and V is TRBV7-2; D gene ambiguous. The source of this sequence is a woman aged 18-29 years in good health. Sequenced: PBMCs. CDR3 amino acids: CASSRSPLANPRDTQYF. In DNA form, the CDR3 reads TGTGCCAGCAGCCGATCCCCCCTGGCAAACCCGCGGGATACGCAGTATTTT.